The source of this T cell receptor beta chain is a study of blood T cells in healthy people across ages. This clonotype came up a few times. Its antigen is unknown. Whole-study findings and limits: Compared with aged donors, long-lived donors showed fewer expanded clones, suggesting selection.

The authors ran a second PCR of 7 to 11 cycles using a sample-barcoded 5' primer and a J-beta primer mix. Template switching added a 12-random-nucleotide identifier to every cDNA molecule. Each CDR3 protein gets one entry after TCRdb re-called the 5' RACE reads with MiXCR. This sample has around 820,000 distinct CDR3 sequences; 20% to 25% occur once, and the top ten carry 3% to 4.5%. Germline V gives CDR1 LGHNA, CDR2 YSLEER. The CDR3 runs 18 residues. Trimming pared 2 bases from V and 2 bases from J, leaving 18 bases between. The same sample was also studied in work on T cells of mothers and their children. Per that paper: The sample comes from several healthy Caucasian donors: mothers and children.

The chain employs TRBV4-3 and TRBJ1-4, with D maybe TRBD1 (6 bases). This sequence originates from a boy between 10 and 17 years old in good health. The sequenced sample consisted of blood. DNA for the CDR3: TGCGCCAGCAGCCAATGGTTTGGGGGCGCCTGGACTAATGAAAAACTGTTTTTT. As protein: CASSQWFGGAWTNEKLFF.